One T cell receptor beta chain is described in this entry. The clone's antigen remains unknown. There are no base qualities to consult, and no much larger clone falls within one base. The CDR3 measures 16 amino acids from cysteine to phenylalanine. The sequence is cut down to CDR3 DNA, 48 bases in frame from base 1. Relative to germline, V is 0 bases shorter and J is 4 bases shorter, with 15 bases between their ends. According to the germline V gene, CDR1 reads SNHLY and CDR2 reads FYNNEI. This specimen comes from a study of OX40 agonist ivuxolimab in advanced cancers. The study in broad terms: Ivuxolimab was a fully human IgG2 agonistic monoclonal antibody targeting the costimulatory receptor OX40 (CD134). Prior anti-PD-1, anti-PD-L1 or anti-CTLA-4 therapy was permitted, and checkpoint inhibitors had been received by less than 45% of dose-escalation patients. A male proportion of about 79% and a mean age of 60 years, ranging from about 20 to 80, were recorded for the dose-escalation cohort. Peripheral TCRbeta sequencing aimed to test whether ivuxolimab altered TCR sequence diversity and caused clonal T-cell expansion. Of the roughly 53 patients in dose escalation, around 19 had hepatocellular carcinoma, some 15 had melanoma, 9 had renal cell carcinoma and 9 had head and neck cancer. The monotherapy dose-escalation portion (N of about 50 patients) of the phase I ivuxolimab trial is reported in the paper. Intravenous ivuxolimab was administered to patients every 2 weeks at six dose levels: 0.01, 0.1, 0.3, 1.5, 3 and 10 mg/kg. Partial responses were achieved by three dose-escalation patients, of whom one had hepatocellular carcinoma and two had cutaneous melanoma. Broad study findings and their caveats: In the 0.1-3.0 mg/kg groups, partial responders had among the lowest normalized peripheral clonal expansion, particularly in CD8+ T cells. Which antigens the clonally expanded peripheral T cells were specific for was not determined. At doses of 0.1 to 3.0 mg/kg, clonal expansion of both CD4+ and CD8+ blood T cells was observed from baseline to week 6. After ivuxolimab, more expanded clones were found on average in CD8+ T cells than in CD4+ T cells. Low levels of normalized T-cell clonal expansion were also seen in some patients who did not respond.

The trial excluded patients who had a history of autoimmune disease or were on systemic immunosuppression. In every dose cohort, peripheral blood was drawn for TCR sequencing at baseline, cycle 4 day 1, and cycle 7 day 1. The samples were taken from a phase I, first-in-human, multicenter, open-label dose-escalation trial of ivuxolimab. Adults with locally advanced or metastatic melanoma, renal cell carcinoma, hepatocellular carcinoma or head and neck squamous cell carcinoma were enrolled in the trial. Before TCR sequencing, CD4+ T cells and CD8+ T cells were sorted from peripheral blood as separate populations. For sequencing of the TCRbeta CDR3 region, genomic DNA was extracted from the sorted cells. The immunoSEQ Assay was used for sequencing of TCRbeta CDR3 regions. TCRdb provides this immuneACCESS table in a form limited to in-frame rearrangements. Some clones are lacking; in checked studies, under half of them reflect an unresolved V gene, and why the rest are absent is not known. This sample holds 90,000 or so clones; roughly 89% were observed only once. The top ten clonotypes cover 1.5% to 2% of the sample.

The source was CD4+ or CD8+ T cells sorted from blood, collected in a trial of the OX40 agonist ivuxolimab. The sequence is built from TRBV2 and TRBJ2-5; the D gene is unclear. This TCR was recovered from an adult with an advanced solid tumor such as melanoma, head and neck, liver or kidney cancer. The nucleotides are TGTGCCAGCAGTGAAGCTCGGTTAGCCGGGCGAGAGACCCAGTACTTC. It translates to CASSEARLAGRETQYF.